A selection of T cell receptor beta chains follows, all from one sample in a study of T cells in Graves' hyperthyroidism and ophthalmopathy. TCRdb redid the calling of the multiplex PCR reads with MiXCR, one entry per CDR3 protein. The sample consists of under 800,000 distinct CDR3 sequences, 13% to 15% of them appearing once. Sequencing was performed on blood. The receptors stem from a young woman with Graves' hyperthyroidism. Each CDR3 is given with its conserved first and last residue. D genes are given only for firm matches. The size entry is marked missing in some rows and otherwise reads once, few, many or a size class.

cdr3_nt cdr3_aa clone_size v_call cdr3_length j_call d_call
TGTGCCAGCAGTGAAGCCAAGGGGTATAGCAATCAGCCCCAGCATTTT CASSEAKGYSNQPQHF many TRBV6-1 16 TRBJ1-5 .
TGCGCCAGCAGCTTTGCAATGTATGACACCGGGGAGCTGTTTTTT CASSFAMYDTGELFF few TRBV5-1 15 TRBJ2-2 .
TGTGCCAGCAGCTTAGGGGGCCTGGCGAATTCACCCCTCCACTTT CASSLGGLANSPLHF . TRBV7-9 15 TRBJ1-6 .
TGTGCCAGCAGCCGCCTACTAGCGGGAGGGAAAGATACGCAGTATTTT CASSRLLAGGKDTQYF few TRBV5-6 16 TRBJ2-3 TRBD2
TGTGCCAGCACACTAGCGGGATATGCCGAGCAGTACTTC CASTLAGYAEQYF . TRBV10-3 13 TRBJ2-7 TRBD2
TGTGCCAGCAGTTTGGGGGGAAGGAGACTAGCGGGAGAAATCGAGGACGAAAACATTCAGTACTTC CASSLGGRRLAGEIEDENIQYF many TRBV2 22 TRBJ2-4 TRBD2
TGTGCCAGCAGCCCCGGCGGGTGGGGCACAGTTGCCAAAAACATTCAGTACTTC CASSPGGWGTVAKNIQYF few TRBV11-3 18 TRBJ2-4 .
TGTGCCACCAGCCAGGACACATCGGAGACCCAGTACTTC CATSQDTSETQYF . TRBV24-1 13 TRBJ2-5 .
TGTGCCAGCCGCCCGGGGGGGAATAATCAGCCCCAGCATTTT CASRPGGNNQPQHF . TRBV6-5 14 TRBJ1-5 .
TGTGCCAGCAGCCAAGATTTTGGGATCCCAGTCGGCTACACCTTC CASSQDFGIPVGYTF many TRBV3-1 15 TRBJ1-2 .
TGTGCCAGCAGTTTATTAAGTTATAGCAATCAGCCCCAGCATTTT CASSLLSYSNQPQHF . TRBV28 15 TRBJ1-5 .
TGTGCCACCAGTGATTTGTGGGGTGTTTATAGCAATCAGCCCCAGCATTTT CATSDLWGVYSNQPQHF . TRBV24-1 17 TRBJ1-5 .
TGTGCCAGCAGCTTAGGACTAGCGAGGCACAATGAGCAGTTCTTC CASSLGLARHNEQFF many TRBV7-2 15 TRBJ2-1 TRBD2
TGTGCCAGCAGTGACAGGGGCTACTACGAGCAGTACTTC CASSDRGYYEQYF . TRBV2 13 TRBJ2-7 .
TGCAGTGCTAGAGTACCGCGGGAGGGATTCATCGATGAGCAGTTCTTC CSARVPREGFIDEQFF many TRBV20-1 16 TRBJ2-1 TRBD2
TGTGCCAGCAGTTTAAAACGGGTCACAGATACGCAGTATTTT CASSLKRVTDTQYF many TRBV28 14 TRBJ2-3 .
TGTGCCATCAGGGACACGATCAATCAGCCCCAGCATTTT CAIRDTINQPQHF . TRBV10-3 13 TRBJ1-5 .
TGTGCCACCAGCACCGGAAGGAACCCAAACACTGAAGCTTTCTTT CATSTGRNPNTEAFF . TRBV15 15 TRBJ1-1 .
TGTGCCAGCAGCCAAGTCCCTAGCGGGGGGGAAGAGACCCAGTACTTC CASSQVPSGGEETQYF few TRBV4-2 16 TRBJ2-5 TRBD2
TGCAGTGTCTCGTTACTTAGCTCCTACGAGCAGTACTTC CSVSLLSSYEQYF many TRBV20-1 13 TRBJ2-7 .
TGTGCCAGCAGCCATTGGGGAGGGGGGGGACTAGCGGGAGGACAAGAGACCCAGTACTTC CASSHWGGGGLAGGQETQYF . TRBV7-3 20 TRBJ2-5 TRBD2
TGTGCGGCGGGACTAGCGGGAATCAACGAGCAGTACTTC CAAGLAGINEQYF many TRBV6-9 13 TRBJ2-7 TRBD2
TGTGCCACCAGTGATCCGACGAAGGGGAACACTGAAGCTTTCTTT CATSDPTKGNTEAFF . TRBV24-1 15 TRBJ1-1 .
TGTGCCAGCAGTGGACAGCACGCCTCCTACGAGCAGTACTTC CASSGQHASYEQYF few TRBV9 14 TRBJ2-7 .
TGTGCCAGCAGGAGAAAGTACCAAGAGACCCAGTACTTC CASRRKYQETQYF many TRBV12-3/TRBV12-4 13 TRBJ2-5 .
TGTGCCAGCAGTTTATCTTCTCTCACATTGGGAGACACTGAAGCTTTCTTT CASSLSSLTLGDTEAFF many TRBV28 17 TRBJ1-1 .
TGTGCCAGCAGCTTTCGTCTAGCGGGAGCAAACAATGAGCAGTTCTTC CASSFRLAGANNEQFF many TRBV9 16 TRBJ2-1 TRBD2
TGCAGTGCTAGAGGAGTAGCGGGAGCCGGTCAGACCCAGTACTTC CSARGVAGAGQTQYF many TRBV20-1 15 TRBJ2-5 TRBD2
TGTGCCAGCAGCTCAGGGGTAGGCAGTAGGGACATTCAGTACTTC CASSSGVGSRDIQYF . TRBV11-2 15 TRBJ2-4 .
TGTGCCAGCAGCCAGGGCAAAGGGCAGCCCGTGGTGCTACAGTACTTC CASSQGKGQPVVLQYF many TRBV16 16 TRBJ2-7 .
TGTGCCAGCAGTGAATGGTCCCAGAGCTATGGCTACACCTTC CASSEWSQSYGYTF . TRBV2 14 TRBJ1-2 .
TGTGCCAGCAGTTTTCCCCATCGACAGACTGAAGCTTTCTTT CASSFPHRQTEAFF many TRBV28 14 TRBJ1-1 .
TGTGCCAGCAGTTACAGTCAGGTCCAGTACTTC CASSYSQVQYF few TRBV6-2/TRBV6-3 11 TRBJ2-5 .
TGTACCAGCAAACTCAACAGGGAGGCCTCTGGGGCCAACGTCCTGACTTTC CTSKLNREASGANVLTF . TRBV6-1 17 TRBJ2-6 .
TGTGCCAGTAGTAGGGGACTCTCCTACGAGCAGTACTTC CASSRGLSYEQYF . TRBV19 13 TRBJ2-7 .
TGTGCCAGCAGTTTACTACCAGGGGGCGCTAGGAGTCATAATTCACCCCTCCACTTT CASSLLPGGARSHNSPLHF many TRBV27 19 TRBJ1-6 TRBD1
TGTGCCACCAGTGATTTGTCCCAGGCCAACAATGAGCAGTTCTTC CATSDLSQANNEQFF . TRBV24-1 15 TRBJ2-1 .
TGTGCCTGGAGCAGGACAGGGAAGGGCAATCAGCCCCAGCATTTT CAWSRTGKGNQPQHF many TRBV30 15 TRBJ1-5 TRBD1
TGTGCCAGCAGTTTACCGGGGGGTAACTATGGCTACACCTTC CASSLPGGNYGYTF . TRBV12-3/TRBV12-4 14 TRBJ1-2 .
TGTGCCAGCAGCCTCAGGGAATCTTTCTCCTACAATGAGCAGTTCTTC CASSLRESFSYNEQFF . TRBV2 16 TRBJ2-1 .
TGTGCCTGGGCCTCCCCTGGTCAGCCCCAGCATTTT CAWASPGQPQHF few TRBV30 12 TRBJ1-5 .
TGTGCTAGTGGTAAGGGACTAGCGGGAGTTGGAGATACGCAGTATTTT CASGKGLAGVGDTQYF . TRBV12-5 16 TRBJ2-3 TRBD2
TGTGCCAGCAGGGTACGGATTGCAACTGGGGAAAAACTGTTTTTT CASRVRIATGEKLFF many TRBV6-1 15 TRBJ1-4 .
TGCGCCAGCAGCCCGAATAGACTAGCGGAGGCGGATACGCAGTATTTT CASSPNRLAEADTQYF many TRBV4-1 16 TRBJ2-3 TRBD2
TGTGCCAGCAGCCAGGGACAGCTGTACGAGCAGTACTTC CASSQGQLYEQYF few TRBV14 13 TRBJ2-7 TRBD1
TGTGCCAGCAGGACGACAGGAGCAGATGCGCAGTATTTT CASRTTGADAQYF few TRBV6-2/TRBV6-3 13 TRBJ2-3 .
TGTGCCAGCAGTGCGGGTTCTTCTGAAGCTTTCTTT CASSAGSSEAFF . TRBV25-1 12 TRBJ1-1 .
TGTGCCAGCAGCTTAACTTCTCCTGGACACGAGTTCTATGGCTACACCTTC CASSLTSPGHEFYGYTF many TRBV7-2 17 TRBJ1-2 .
TGTGCCAGCAGCCCGGGACAGGGGGCGAAGACCCAGTACTTC CASSPGQGAKTQYF many TRBV2 14 TRBJ2-5 TRBD1
TGTGCCAGCAGTTTATCGCCCCCTTACGTAAGTGTCGTGAATGAGCAGTTCTTC CASSLSPPYVSVVNEQFF few TRBV27 18 TRBJ2-1 .
TGTGCCAGCCAAGGAAACACCGGGGAGCTGTTTTTT CASQGNTGELFF many TRBV6-1 12 TRBJ2-2 .
TGTGCCAGCAGTTTAACCGACACGATAGGGACTGAAGCTTTCTTT CASSLTDTIGTEAFF . TRBV28 15 TRBJ1-1 .
TGTGCCAGCACCACTAGCGGGAGGTCAGAGACCCAGTACTTC CASTTSGRSETQYF . TRBV28 14 TRBJ2-5 TRBD2
TGTGCCAGCAGTTCCCCCCGACGGATCTACGAGCAGTACTTC CASSSPRRIYEQYF few TRBV28 14 TRBJ2-7 .
TGTGCCAGCAGTTACGGGGCCACCACCGGGGAGCTGTTTTTT CASSYGATTGELFF . TRBV6-5 14 TRBJ2-2 .
TGTGCCAGCAGTGAATGGGGACTAGCGGGAGGGGGCAATGAGCAGTTCTTC CASSEWGLAGGGNEQFF . TRBV25-1 17 TRBJ2-1 TRBD2
TGTGCCAGCAGTGACGAGACAAACGAGCAGTACTTC CASSDETNEQYF few TRBV25-1 12 TRBJ2-7 .
TGTGCCAGCAGTGCCGTACTAGCGGGACTCTACGAGCAGTACTTC CASSAVLAGLYEQYF many TRBV28 15 TRBJ2-7 TRBD2
TGTGCCAGCAGCTTGGGGGGAATGGCGGGAGGAACCTACGAGCAGTACTTC CASSLGGMAGGTYEQYF . TRBV5-4 17 TRBJ2-7 TRBD2
TGTGCCAGCAGGGAGATACGGTCCTTATACAATGAGCAGTTCTTC CASREIRSLYNEQFF many TRBV12-3/TRBV12-4 15 TRBJ2-1 .